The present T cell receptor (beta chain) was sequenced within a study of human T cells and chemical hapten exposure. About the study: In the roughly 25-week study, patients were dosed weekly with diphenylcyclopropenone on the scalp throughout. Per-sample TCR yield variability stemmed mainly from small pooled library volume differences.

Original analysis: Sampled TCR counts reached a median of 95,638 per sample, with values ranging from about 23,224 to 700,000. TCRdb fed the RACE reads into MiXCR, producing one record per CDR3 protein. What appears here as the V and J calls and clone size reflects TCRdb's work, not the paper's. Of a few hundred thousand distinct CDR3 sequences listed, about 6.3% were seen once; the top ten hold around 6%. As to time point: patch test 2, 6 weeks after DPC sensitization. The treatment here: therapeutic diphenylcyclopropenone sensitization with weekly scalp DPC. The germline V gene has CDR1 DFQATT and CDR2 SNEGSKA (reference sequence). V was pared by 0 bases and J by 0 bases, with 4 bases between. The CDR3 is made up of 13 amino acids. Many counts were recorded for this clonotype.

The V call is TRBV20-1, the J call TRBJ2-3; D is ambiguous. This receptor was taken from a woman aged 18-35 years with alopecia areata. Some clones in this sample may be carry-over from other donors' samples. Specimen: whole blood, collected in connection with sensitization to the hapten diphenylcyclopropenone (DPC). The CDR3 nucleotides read TGCAGTGCTAGAGATCTGAGCACAGATACGCAGTATTTT. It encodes CSARDLSTDTQYF.